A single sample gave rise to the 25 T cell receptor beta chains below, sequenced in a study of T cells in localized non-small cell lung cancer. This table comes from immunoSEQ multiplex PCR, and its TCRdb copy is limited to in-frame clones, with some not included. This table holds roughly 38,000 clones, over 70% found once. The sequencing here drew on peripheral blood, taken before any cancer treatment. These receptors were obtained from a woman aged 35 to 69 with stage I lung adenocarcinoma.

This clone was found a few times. CDR3 in DNA: TGTGCCAGCAGCTTAAGCACAGATACGCAGTATTTT. It is translated as CASSLSTDTQYF. The J gene is TRBJ2-3, the V gene TRBV7-2; D is undetermined. V shed 2 bases and J shed 0 bases, with 0 bases lying between them. The CDR3 runs to 12 residues. Per germline, CDR1 SGHTA and CDR2 FQGNSA.

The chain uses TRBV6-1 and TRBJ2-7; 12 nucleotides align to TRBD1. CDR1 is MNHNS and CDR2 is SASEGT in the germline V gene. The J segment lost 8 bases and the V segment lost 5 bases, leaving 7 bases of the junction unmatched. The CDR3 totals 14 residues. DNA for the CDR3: TGTGCCAGCAGTTCCGGGACAGGGGGCGGTAAGCAGTACTTC. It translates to CASSSGTGGGKQYF.

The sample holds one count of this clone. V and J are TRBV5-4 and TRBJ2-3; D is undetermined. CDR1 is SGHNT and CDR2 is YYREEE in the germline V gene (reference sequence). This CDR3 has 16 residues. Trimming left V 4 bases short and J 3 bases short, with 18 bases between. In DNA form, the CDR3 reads TGTGCCAGCAGCCCACCTAGGGCCCGAGTGACAGATACGCAGTATTTT. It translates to CASSPPRARVTDTQYF.

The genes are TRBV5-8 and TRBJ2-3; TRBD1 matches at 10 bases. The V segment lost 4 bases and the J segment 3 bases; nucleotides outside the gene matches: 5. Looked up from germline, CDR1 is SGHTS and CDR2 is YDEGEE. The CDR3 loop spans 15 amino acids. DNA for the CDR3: TGTGCCAGCAGCCCCTGGACAGGGGGAACAGATACGCAGTATTTT. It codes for CASSPWTGGTDTQYF.

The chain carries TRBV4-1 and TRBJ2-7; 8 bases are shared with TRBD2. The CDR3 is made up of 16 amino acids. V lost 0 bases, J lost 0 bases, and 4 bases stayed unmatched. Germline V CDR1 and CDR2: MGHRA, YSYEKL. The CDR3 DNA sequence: TGCGCCAGCAGCCAAGATCTCAGCGGGGGCTCCTACGAGCAGTACTTC. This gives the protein CASSQDLSGGSYEQYF.

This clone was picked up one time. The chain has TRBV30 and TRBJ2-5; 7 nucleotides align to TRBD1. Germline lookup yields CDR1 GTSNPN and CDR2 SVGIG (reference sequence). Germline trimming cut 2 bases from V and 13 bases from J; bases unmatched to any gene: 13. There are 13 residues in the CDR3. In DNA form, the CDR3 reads TGTGCCTGGAGTCAAGCCGGGACAGTTGCTTCGTACTTC. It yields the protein CAWSQAGTVASYF. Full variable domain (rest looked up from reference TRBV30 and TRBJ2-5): SQTIHQWPATLVQPVGSPLSLECTVEGTSNPNLYWYRQAAGRGLQLLFYSVGIGQISSEVPQNLSASRPQDRQFILSSKKLLLSDSGFYLCAWSQAGTVASYFGPGTRLLVL.

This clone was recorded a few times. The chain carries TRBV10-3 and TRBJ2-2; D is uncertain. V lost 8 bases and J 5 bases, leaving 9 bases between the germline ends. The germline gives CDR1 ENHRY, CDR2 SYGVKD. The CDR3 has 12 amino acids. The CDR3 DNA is TGTGCCATCTCGATGTCTACCGGGGAGCTGTTTTTT. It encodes CAISMSTGELFF.

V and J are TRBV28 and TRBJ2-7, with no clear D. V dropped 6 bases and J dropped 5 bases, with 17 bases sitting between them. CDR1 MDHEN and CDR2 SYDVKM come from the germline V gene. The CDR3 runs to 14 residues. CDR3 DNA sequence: TGTGCCAGCAGCATCCCCGCGGAAGTCCACGAGCAGTACTTC. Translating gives CASSIPAEVHEQYF.

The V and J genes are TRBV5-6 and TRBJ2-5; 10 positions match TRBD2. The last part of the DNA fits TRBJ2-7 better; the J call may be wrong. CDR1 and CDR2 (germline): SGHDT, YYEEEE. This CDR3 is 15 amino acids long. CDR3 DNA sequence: TGTGCCAGCAGCTTGGCAGCTAGCGGGAGCTACGAGCAGTACTTC. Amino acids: CASSLAASGSYEQYF.

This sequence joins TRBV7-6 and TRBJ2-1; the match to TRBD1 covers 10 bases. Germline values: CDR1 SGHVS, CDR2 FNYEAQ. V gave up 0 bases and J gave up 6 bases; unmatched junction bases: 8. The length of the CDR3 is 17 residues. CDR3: CASSLAPWDRGGNEQFF. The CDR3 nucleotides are TGTGCCAGCAGCTTAGCGCCCTGGGACAGGGGAGGCAATGAGCAGTTCTTC.

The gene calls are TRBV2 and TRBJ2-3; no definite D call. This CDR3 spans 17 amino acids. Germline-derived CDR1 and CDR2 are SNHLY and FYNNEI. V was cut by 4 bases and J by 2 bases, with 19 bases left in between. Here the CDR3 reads CASSGSLDGTYTDTQYF. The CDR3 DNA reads TGTGCCAGCAGTGGATCCTTGGACGGAACGTACACAGATACGCAGTATTTT.

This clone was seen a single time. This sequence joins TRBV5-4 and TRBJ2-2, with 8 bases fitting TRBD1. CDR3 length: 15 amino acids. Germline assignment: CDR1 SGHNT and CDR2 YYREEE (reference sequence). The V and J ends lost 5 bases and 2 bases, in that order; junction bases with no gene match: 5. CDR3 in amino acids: CASRTGTGNTGELFF. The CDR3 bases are TGTGCCAGCAGGACCGGGACAGGAAACACCGGGGAGCTGTTTTTT.

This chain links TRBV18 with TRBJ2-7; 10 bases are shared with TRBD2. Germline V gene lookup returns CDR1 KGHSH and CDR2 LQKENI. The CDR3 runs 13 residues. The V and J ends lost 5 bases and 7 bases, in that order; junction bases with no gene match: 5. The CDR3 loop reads CASSTGTSEEQYF. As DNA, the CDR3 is TGTGCCAGCTCAACCGGGACTAGCGAGGAGCAGTACTTC.

CDR3 loop: CASRPPGHLSNQPQHF. CDR3 DNA: TGTGCCAGCCGACCTCCGGGACACCTTAGCAATCAGCCCCAGCATTTT. The chain carries TRBV28 and TRBJ1-5; TRBD1 might be the D (6 bases). This CDR3 is 16 amino acids long. With 8 bases removed from V and 0 bases from J, the gap between germline ends came to 17 bases. CDR1 is MDHEN and CDR2 is SYDVKM in the germline V gene.

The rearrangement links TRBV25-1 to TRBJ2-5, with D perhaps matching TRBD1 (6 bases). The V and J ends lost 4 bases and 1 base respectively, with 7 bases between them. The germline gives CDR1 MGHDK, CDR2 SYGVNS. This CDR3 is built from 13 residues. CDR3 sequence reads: CASSGTAQETQYF. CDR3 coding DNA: TGTGCCAGCAGTGGGACAGCCCAAGAGACCCAGTACTTC. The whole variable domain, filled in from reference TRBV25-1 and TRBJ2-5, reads EADIYQTPRYLVIGTGKKITLECSQTMGHDKMYWYQQDPGMELHLIHYSYGVNSTEKGDLSSESTVSRIRTEHFPLTLESARPSHTSQYLCASSGTAQETQYFGPGTRLLVL.

CDR3 in DNA: TGCGCCAGCAGCCCCACCCCCGGGACAGGTCCATACAATGAGCAGTTCTTC. Its protein is CASSPTPGTGPYNEQFF. The genes are TRBV4-1 and TRBJ2-1; TRBD1 aligns across 8 bases. Germline loops: CDR1 MGHRA, CDR2 YSYEKL. The CDR3 totals 17 residues. The V segment lost 4 bases and the J segment 4 bases; nucleotides outside the gene matches: 12.

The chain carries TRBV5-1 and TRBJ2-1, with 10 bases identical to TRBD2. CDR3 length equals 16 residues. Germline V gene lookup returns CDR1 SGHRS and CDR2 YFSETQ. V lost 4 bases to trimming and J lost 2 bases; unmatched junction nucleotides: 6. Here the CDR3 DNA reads TGCGCCAGCAGCCCCGGGACTAGCGACCCCTACAATGAGCAGTTCTTC. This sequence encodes CASSPGTSDPYNEQFF.

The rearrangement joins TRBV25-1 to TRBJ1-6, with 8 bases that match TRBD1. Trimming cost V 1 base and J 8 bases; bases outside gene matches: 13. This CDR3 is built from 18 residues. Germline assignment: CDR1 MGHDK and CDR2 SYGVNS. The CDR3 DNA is TGTGCCAGCAGTGAATCCGGGACAGGAGTTTTTGGGGATTCACCCCTCCACTTT. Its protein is CASSESGTGVFGDSPLHF.

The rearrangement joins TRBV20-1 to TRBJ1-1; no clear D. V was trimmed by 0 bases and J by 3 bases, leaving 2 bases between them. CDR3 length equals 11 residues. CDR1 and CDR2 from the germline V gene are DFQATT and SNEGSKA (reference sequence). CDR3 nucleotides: TGCAGTGCTAGAGAGGACACTGAAGCTTTCTTT. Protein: CSAREDTEAFF.

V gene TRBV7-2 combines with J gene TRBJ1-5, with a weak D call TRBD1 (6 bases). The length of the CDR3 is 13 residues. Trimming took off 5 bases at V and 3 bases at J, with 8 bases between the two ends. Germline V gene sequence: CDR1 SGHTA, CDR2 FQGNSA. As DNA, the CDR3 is TGTGCCAGCAGCCGGACAGACAATCAGCCCCAGCATTTT. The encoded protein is CASSRTDNQPQHF.

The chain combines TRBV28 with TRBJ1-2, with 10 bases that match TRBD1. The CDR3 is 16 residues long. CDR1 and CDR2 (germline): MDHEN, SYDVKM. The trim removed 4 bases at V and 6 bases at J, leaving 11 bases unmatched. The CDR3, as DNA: TGTGCCAGCAGTTGGGAATTACAGGGACAGGGGAATGGCTACACCTTC. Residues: CASSWELQGQGNGYTF.

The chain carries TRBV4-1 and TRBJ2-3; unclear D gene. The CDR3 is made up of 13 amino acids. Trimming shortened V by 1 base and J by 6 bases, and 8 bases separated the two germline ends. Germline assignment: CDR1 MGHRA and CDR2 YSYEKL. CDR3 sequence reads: CASSQGNRDTQYF. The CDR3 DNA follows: TGCGCCAGCAGCCAAGGTAACCGGGATACGCAGTATTTT.

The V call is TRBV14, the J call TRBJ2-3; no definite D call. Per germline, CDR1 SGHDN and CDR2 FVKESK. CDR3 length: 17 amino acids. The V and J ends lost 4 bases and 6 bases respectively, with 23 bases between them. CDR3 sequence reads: CASSPSVRYLNSDTQYF. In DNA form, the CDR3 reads TGTGCCAGCAGCCCATCCGTTAGATACCTAAATAGTGATACGCAGTATTTT.

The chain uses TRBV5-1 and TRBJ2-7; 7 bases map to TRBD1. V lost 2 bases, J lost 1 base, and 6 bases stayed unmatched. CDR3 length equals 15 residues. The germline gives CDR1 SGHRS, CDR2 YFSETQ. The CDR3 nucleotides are TGCGCCAGCAGCTTTGATGGGACAGCGTCCTACGAGCAGTACTTC. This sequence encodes CASSFDGTASYEQYF.

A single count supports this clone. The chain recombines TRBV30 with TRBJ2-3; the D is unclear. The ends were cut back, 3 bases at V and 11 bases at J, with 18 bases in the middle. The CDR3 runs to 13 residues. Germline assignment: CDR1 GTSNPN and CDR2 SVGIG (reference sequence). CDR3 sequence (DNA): TGTGCCTGGAGGGGGTCCGGTGTATCGGGGCAGTATTTT. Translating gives CAWRGSGVSGQYF.